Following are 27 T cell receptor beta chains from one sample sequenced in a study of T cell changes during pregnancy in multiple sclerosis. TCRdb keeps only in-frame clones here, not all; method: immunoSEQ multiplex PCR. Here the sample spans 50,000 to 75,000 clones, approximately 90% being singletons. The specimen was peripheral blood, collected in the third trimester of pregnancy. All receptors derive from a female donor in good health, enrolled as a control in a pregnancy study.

The CDR3: CASSLTSGSYEQYF. CDR3 nucleotide sequence: TGTGCCAGCAGCCTCACTAGCGGGTCCTACGAGCAGTACTTC. The chain links TRBV9 to TRBJ2-7; TRBD2 agrees at 9 bases. Unmatched junction bases numbered 3, after V lost 4 bases and J lost 1 base. Germline-derived CDR1 and CDR2 are SGDLS and YYNGEE. This CDR3 contains 14 residues.

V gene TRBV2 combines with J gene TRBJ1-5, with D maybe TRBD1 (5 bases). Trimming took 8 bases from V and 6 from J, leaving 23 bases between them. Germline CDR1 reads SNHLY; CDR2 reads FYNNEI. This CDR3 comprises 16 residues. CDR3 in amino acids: CASAPRQGMISQPQHF. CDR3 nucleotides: TGTGCCAGCGCCCCAAGGCAGGGTATGATTAGTCAGCCCCAGCATTTT. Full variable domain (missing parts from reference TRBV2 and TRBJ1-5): EPEVTQTPSHQVTQMGQEVILRCVPISNHLYFYWYRQILGQKVEFLVSFYNNEISEKSEIFDDQFSVERPDGSNFTLKIRSTKLEDSAMYFCASAPRQGMISQPQHFGDGTRLSIL.

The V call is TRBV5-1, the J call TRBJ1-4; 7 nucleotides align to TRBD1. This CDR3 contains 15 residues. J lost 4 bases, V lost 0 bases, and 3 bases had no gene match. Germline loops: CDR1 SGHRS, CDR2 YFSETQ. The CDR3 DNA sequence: TGCGCCAGCAGCTTGGTCCGGGACAGTAATGAAAAACTGTTTTTT. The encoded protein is CASSLVRDSNEKLFF. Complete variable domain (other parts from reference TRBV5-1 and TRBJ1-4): KAGVTQTPRYLIKTRGQQVTLSCSPISGHRSVSWYQQTPGQGLQFLFEYFSETQRNKGNFPGRFSGRQFSNSRSEMNVSTLELGDSALYLCASSLVRDSNEKLFFGSGTQLSVL.

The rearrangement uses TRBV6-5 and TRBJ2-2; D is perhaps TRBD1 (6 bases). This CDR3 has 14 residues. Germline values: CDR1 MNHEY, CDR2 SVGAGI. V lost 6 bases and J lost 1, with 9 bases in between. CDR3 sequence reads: CASRRGMNTGELFF. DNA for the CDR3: TGTGCCAGCAGGAGGGGGATGAACACCGGGGAGCTGTTTTTT.

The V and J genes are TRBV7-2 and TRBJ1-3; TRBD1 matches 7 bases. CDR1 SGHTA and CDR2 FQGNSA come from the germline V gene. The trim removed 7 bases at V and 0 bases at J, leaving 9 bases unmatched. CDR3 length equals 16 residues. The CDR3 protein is CASTQQGGHSGNTIYF. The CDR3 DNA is TGTGCCAGCACCCAGCAGGGGGGCCACTCTGGAAACACCATATATTTT.

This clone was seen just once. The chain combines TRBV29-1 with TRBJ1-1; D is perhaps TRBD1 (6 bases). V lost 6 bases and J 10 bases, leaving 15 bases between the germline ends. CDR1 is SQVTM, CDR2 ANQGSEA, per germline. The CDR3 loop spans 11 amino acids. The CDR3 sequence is CSVGGAQVAFF. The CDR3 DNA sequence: TGCAGCGTAGGGGGGGCTCAAGTAGCTTTCTTT.

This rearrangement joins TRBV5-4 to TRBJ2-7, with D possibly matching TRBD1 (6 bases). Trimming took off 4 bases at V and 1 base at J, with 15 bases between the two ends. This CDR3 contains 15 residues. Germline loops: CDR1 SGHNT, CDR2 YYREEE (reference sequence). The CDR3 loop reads CASSHRGTASYEQYF. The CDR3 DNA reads TGTGCCAGCAGCCATAGGGGGACGGCTTCCTACGAGCAGTACTTC.

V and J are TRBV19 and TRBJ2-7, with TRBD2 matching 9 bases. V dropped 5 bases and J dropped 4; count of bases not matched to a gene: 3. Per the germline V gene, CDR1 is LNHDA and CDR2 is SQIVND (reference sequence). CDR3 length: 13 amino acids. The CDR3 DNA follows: TGTGCCAGTAGTTTGGGACTAGCATACGAGCAGTACTTC. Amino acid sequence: CASSLGLAYEQYF. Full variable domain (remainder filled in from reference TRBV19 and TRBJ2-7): DGGITQSPKYLFRKEGQNVTLSCEQNLNHDAMYWYRQDPGQGLRLIYYSQIVNDFQKGDIAEGYSVSREKKESFPLTVTSAQKNPTAFYLCASSLGLAYEQYFGPGTRLTVT.

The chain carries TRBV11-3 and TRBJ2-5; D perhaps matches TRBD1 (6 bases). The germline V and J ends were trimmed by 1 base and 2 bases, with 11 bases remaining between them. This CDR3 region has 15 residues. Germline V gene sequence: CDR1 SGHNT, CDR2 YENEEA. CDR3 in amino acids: CASSLAYREQETQYF. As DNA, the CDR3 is TGTGCCAGCAGCTTAGCTTACAGGGAACAAGAGACCCAGTACTTC.

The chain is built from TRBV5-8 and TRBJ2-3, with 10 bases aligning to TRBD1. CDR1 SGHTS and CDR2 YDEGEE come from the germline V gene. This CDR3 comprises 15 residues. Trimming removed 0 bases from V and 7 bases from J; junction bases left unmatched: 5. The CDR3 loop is CASSLGQGAWNTQYF. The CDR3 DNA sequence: TGTGCCAGCAGCTTGGGACAGGGGGCATGGAATACGCAGTATTTT.

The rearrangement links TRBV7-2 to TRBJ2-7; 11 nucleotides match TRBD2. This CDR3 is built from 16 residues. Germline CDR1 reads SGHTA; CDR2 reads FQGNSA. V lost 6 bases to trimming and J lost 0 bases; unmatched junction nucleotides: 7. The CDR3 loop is CASRRTSGLSSYEQYF. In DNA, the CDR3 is TGTGCCAGCAGGCGGACTAGCGGGCTTAGCTCCTACGAGCAGTACTTC.

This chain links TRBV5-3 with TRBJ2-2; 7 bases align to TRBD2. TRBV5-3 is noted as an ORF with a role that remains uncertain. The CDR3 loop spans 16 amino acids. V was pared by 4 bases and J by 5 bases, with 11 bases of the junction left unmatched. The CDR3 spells CARSRNSGLGTGELFF. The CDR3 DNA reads TGTGCCAGAAGCCGTAATAGCGGGCTGGGTACCGGGGAGCTGTTTTTT.

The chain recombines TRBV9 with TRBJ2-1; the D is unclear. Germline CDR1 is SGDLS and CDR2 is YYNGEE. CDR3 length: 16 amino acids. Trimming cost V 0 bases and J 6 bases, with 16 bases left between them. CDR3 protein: CASSVVYRSEVNEQFF. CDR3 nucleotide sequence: TGTGCCAGCAGCGTAGTCTATCGGAGTGAAGTCAATGAGCAGTTCTTC.

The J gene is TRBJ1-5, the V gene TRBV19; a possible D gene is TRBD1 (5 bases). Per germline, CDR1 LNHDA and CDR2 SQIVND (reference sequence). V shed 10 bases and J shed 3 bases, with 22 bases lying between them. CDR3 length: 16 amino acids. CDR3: CATLGGLSNSNQPQHF. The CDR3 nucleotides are TGTGCCACCCTCGGGGGACTGTCTAACTCCAATCAGCCCCAGCATTTT.

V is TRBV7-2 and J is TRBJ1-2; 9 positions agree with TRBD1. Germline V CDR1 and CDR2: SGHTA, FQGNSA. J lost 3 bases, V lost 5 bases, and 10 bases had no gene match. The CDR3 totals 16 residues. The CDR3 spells CASSPLGTGLDYGYTF. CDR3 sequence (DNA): TGTGCCAGCAGCCCCTTGGGGACAGGGTTGGACTATGGCTACACCTTC.

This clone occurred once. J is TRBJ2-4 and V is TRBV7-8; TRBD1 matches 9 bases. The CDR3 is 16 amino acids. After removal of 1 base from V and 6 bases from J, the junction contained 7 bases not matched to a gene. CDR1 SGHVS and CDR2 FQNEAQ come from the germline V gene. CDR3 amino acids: CASSLGRDRAGNIQYF. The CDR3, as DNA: TGTGCCAGCAGCTTAGGGAGGGACAGGGCGGGAAACATTCAGTACTTC.

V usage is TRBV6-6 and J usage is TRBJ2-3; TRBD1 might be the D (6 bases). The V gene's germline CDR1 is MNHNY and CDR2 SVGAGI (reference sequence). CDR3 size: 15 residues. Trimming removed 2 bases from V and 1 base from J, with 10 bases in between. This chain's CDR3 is CASSYVQGGTDTQYF. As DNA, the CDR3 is TGTGCCAGCAGTTACGTACAGGGCGGCACAGATACGCAGTATTTT.

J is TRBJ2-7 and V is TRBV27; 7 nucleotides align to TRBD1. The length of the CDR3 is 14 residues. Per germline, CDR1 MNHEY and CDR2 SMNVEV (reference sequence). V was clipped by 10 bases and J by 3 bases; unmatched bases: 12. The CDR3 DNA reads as TGTGCCACCTCCGCCGGGACAGCCGGCTACGAGCAGTACTTC. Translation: CATSAGTAGYEQYF.

In DNA form, the CDR3 reads TGTGCCAGCTCACCACCGGGTGGGACAGGGATCCTCACCTTC. Protein sequence: CASSPPGGTGILTF. This chain links TRBV18 with TRBJ1-2, with TRBD1 matching over 9 bases. V shed 0 bases, J shed 13 bases, and the junction held 9 bases outside the gene matches. Germline V lookup: CDR1 KGHSH, CDR2 LQKENI. The length of the CDR3 is 14 residues.

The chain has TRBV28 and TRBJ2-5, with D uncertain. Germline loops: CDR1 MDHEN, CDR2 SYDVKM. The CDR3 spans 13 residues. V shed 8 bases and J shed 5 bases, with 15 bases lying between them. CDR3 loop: CASLPPLRETQYF. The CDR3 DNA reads TGTGCCAGCCTCCCCCCATTGCGGGAGACCCAGTACTTC.

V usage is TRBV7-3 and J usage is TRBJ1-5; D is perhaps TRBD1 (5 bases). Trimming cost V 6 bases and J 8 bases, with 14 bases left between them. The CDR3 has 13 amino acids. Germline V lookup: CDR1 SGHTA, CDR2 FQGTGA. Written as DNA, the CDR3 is TGTGCCAGCAGTTTGACGGGGGTAGAGCCCCAGCATTTT. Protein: CASSLTGVEPQHF. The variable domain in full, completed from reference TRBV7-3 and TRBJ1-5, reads GAGVSQTPSNKVTEKGKYVELRCDPISGHTALYWYRQSLGQGPEFLIYFQGTGAADDSGLPNDRFFAVRPEGSVSTLKIQRTERGDSAVYLCASSLTGVEPQHFGDGTRLSIL.

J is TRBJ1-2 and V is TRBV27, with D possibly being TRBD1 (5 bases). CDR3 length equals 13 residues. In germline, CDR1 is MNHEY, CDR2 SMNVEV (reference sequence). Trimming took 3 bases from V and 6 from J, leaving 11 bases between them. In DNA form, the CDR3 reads TGTGCCAGCAGTTTTCTCGGGGGGGATGGCTACACCTTC. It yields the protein CASSFLGGDGYTF.

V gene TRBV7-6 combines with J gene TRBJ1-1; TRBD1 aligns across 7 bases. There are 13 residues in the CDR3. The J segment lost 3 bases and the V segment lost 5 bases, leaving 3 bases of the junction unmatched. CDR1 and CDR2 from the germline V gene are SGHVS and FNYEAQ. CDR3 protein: CASSRDRDTEAFF. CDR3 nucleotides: TGTGCCAGCAGCCGAGACAGGGACACTGAAGCTTTCTTT.

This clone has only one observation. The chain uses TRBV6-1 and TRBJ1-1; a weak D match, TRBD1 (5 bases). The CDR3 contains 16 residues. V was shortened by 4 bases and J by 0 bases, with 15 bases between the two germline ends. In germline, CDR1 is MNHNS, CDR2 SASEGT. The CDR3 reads CASSGGEGRLNTEAFF. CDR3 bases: TGTGCCAGCAGTGGAGGGGAGGGGAGGCTGAACACTGAAGCTTTCTTT.

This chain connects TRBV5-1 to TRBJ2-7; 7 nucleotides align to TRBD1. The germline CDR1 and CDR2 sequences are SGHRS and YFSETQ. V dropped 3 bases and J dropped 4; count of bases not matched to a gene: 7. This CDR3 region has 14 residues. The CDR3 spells CASSSGTELYEQYF. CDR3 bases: TGCGCCAGCAGCTCGGGGACAGAATTATACGAGCAGTACTTC.

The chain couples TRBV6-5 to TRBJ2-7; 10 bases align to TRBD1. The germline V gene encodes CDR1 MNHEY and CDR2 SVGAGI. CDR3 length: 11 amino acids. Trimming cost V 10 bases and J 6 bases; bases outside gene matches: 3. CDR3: CATDRGVEQYF. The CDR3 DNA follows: TGTGCCACGGACAGGGGGGTCGAGCAGTACTTC.

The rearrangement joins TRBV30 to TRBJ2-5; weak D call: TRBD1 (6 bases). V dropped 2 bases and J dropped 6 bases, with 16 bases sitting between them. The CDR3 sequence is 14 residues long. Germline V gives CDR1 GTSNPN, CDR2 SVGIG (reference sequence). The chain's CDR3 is CAWSKSRGAKTQYF. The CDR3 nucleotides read TGTGCCTGGAGTAAGTCCAGGGGAGCGAAGACCCAGTACTTC.